This is a list of T cell receptor beta chains from one sample in a study of T cell repertoires in cytomegalovirus infection. TCRdb fed the reads into MiXCR, producing one record per CDR3 protein. The sample has roughly 700,000 distinct CDR3 sequences, around 32% seen once. No antigens are known for them. Sequenced here: cultured PBMCs, sampled from culture after CMV antigen stimulation. These receptors were taken from a human donor in good health (CMV status not recorded). Some clones in this sample may be carry-over from other donors' samples. Both conserved end residues are part of each CDR3. Fields, in order: D gene, V gene, J gene, clone size, CDR3 protein, CDR3 DNA. D genes are given only for firm matches. Rows give clone size only sometimes, using once, few, many, or a class for an expanded clone.

TRBD1	TRBV7-9	TRBJ2-2	-	CVSSFWGDRSTSHTGELFF	TGTGTCAGCAGTTTCTGGGGGGACAGGTCGACCTCTCACACCGGGGAGCTGTTTTTT
TRBD1	TRBV30	TRBJ1-5	-	CAWSSTRQGWNQPQHF	TGTGCCTGGAGTTCAACTCGACAGGGATGGAATCAGCCCCAGCATTTT
TRBD2	TRBV12-3/TRBV12-4	TRBJ2-1	few	CASSPGTSVNEQFF	TGTGCCAGCAGTCCCGGGACTAGTGTCAATGAGCAGTTCTTC
-	TRBV20-1	TRBJ2-2	few	CSARALRQEVYAGELFF	TGCAGTGCTAGAGCACTGAGACAGGAGGTTTACGCCGGGGAGCTGTTTTTT
TRBD1	TRBV6-5	TRBJ2-3	few	CASKGQGFGTDTQYF	TGTGCCAGCAAAGGACAGGGGTTCGGCACAGATACGCAGTATTTT
TRBD1	TRBV19	TRBJ1-2	-	CASSPRTGIVYGYTF	TGTGCCAGTAGTCCAAGGACAGGGATCGTCTATGGCTACACCTTC
-	TRBV7-2	TRBJ1-5	many	CASSFGGSYSNQPQHF	TGTGCCAGCAGCTTCGGGGGTTCATATAGCAATCAGCCCCAGCATTTT
TRBD1	TRBV12-3/TRBV12-4	TRBJ2-3	few	CASSLRDRGREDTQYF	TGTGCCAGCAGCCTCCGGGACAGGGGGCGGGAAGATACGCAGTATTTT
TRBD2	TRBV4-3	TRBJ2-7	few	CASSQGSGRTYEQYF	TGCGCCAGCAGCCAAGGAAGCGGGAGAACGTACGAGCAGTACTTC
-	TRBV7-2	TRBJ1-1	-	CASSLDGHANTEAFF	TGTGCCAGCAGCTTAGATGGACACGCGAACACTGAAGCTTTCTTT
-	TRBV27	TRBJ1-4	-	CASSLFQGVREKLFF	TGTGCCAGCAGTTTATTCCAGGGTGTACGGGAAAAACTGTTTTTT
TRBD1	TRBV5-4	TRBJ2-7	once	CASSTGQGAIREQYF	TGTGCCAGCAGCACCGGACAGGGGGCAATTCGCGAGCAGTACTTC
TRBD1	TRBV7-2	TRBJ2-1	-	CASSEWQGDEQFF	TGCGCCAGCAGTGAGTGGCAGGGGGATGAGCAGTTCTTC
-	TRBV7-9	TRBJ2-1	-	CASRHSPRGRGDEQFF	TGTGCCAGCAGGCACAGCCCAAGGGGGCGCGGGGATGAGCAGTTCTTC
TRBD2	TRBV12-3/TRBV12-4	TRBJ2-6	once	CASSSGRAGANVLTF	TGTGCCAGCAGTTCCGGGAGGGCTGGGGCCAACGTCCTGACTTTC
-	TRBV3-1	TRBJ2-3	-	CASHEEGGTDTQYF	TGTGCCAGCCACGAGGAAGGGGGCACAGATACGCAGTATTTT
-	TRBV7-2	TRBJ2-1	few	CASSPRSNSGWRNEQFF	TGTGCCAGCAGCCCTCGGAGTAATAGCGGATGGAGGAATGAGCAGTTCTTC
-	TRBV6-2/TRBV6-3	TRBJ1-6	-	CASKRTEPVNSPLHF	TGTGCCAGCAAAAGGACAGAACCCGTAAATTCACCCCTCCACTTT
TRBD2	TRBV7-4	TRBJ2-3	-	CASSPPGLAGGLLRQYF	TGTGCCAGCAGCCCACCGGGACTAGCGGGAGGGCTCCTGAGGCAGTATTTT
-	TRBV7-8	TRBJ1-1	many	CASSTKGPTEAFF	TGTGCCAGCAGCACAAAAGGGCCCACTGAAGCTTTCTTT
TRBD1	TRBV4-1	TRBJ2-3	-	CASSQYPGQGSTDTQYF	TGCGCCAGCAGCCAATACCCGGGACAGGGAAGCACAGATACGCAGTATTTT
TRBD1	TRBV10-3	TRBJ2-5	few	CAISTFQGAVETQYF	TGTGCCATCAGCACATTTCAGGGGGCGGTTGAGACCCAGTACTTC
TRBD2	TRBV10-3	TRBJ2-7	few	CAISESGGDEQYF	TGTGCCATCAGTGAGTCGGGGGGGGACGAGCAGTACTTC
-	TRBV7-2	TRBJ2-7	many	CASSLSGSSYEQYF	TGTGCCAGCAGCTTATCGGGGAGCTCCTACGAGCAGTACTTC
-	TRBV2	TRBJ2-3	-	CASSIGRGPDTQYF	TGTGCCAGCAGTATAGGGAGGGGGCCAGATACGCAGTATTTT
-	TRBV7-2	TRBJ2-7	-	CASSLASGRIYEQYF	TGTGCCAGCAGCTTAGCCTCCGGCAGAATCTACGAGCAGTACTTC
-	TRBV19	TRBJ1-5	-	CASSIRGAPAGNQPQHF	TGTGCCAGTAGTATACGGGGGGCCCCGGCCGGCAATCAGCCCCAGCATTTT
TRBD1	TRBV4-1	TRBJ1-4	many	CASRPQGAYEKLFF	TGCGCCAGCAGACCCCAGGGGGCATATGAAAAACTGTTTTTT
TRBD1	TRBV9	TRBJ1-3	few	CASSVDDGGQPGNTIYF	TGTGCCAGCAGCGTTGACGATGGGGGACAGCCAGGAAACACCATATATTTT
TRBD2	TRBV27	TRBJ2-1	few	CASNPSGRKRDEQFF	TGTGCCAGCAACCCTAGCGGGAGGAAAAGGGATGAGCAGTTCTTC
-	TRBV5-3	TRBJ1-4	-	CASSSPGLSRKLFF	TGTGCCAGCAGCTCTCCGGGACTGTCTAGAAAACTGTTTTTT
-	TRBV6-2/TRBV6-3	TRBJ2-7	-	CASSYRERQQYF	TGTGCCAGCAGTTACCGCGAGCGACAGCAGTACTTC
-	TRBV14	TRBJ1-1	few	CASSQVQSPFGEAFF	TGTGCCAGCAGCCAAGTGCAGAGCCCGTTCGGTGAAGCTTTCTTT
-	TRBV18	TRBJ2-3	once	CASSPRGLRGTQYF	TGTGCCAGCTCACCGAGAGGGCTCAGGGGTACGCAGTATTTT
-	TRBV20-1	TRBJ1-5	few	CSARAGAYNQPQHF	TGCAGTGCTAGGGCAGGGGCCTACAATCAGCCCCAGCATTTT
-	TRBV10-3	TRBJ2-7	-	CATLQGGYEQYF	TGTGCCACCCTTCAGGGTGGGTACGAGCAGTACTTC
-	TRBV15	TRBJ1-5	-	CATSQNSHSNQPQHF	TGTGCCACCAGCCAAAACTCCCACAGCAATCAGCCCCAGCATTTT
TRBD2	TRBV7-8	TRBJ2-3	-	CASSLTSGTLGRTDTQYF	TGTGCCAGCAGCTTAACTAGCGGGACCCTTGGACGCACAGATACGCAGTATTTT
-	TRBV7-9	TRBJ1-1	-	CASGADSATEAFF	TGTGCCAGCGGGGCGGACAGTGCGACTGAAGCTTTCTTT
-	TRBV15	TRBJ1-1	-	CATSRGQAYTEAFF	TGTGCCACCAGCAGAGGACAGGCCTACACTGAAGCTTTCTTT
-	TRBV10-3	TRBJ1-6	-	CAISESPGGNSPLHF	TGTGCCATCAGTGAGTCCCCTGGAGGTAATTCACCCCTCCACTTT
TRBD2	TRBV12-3/TRBV12-4	TRBJ2-1	many	CASIGGGSRNEQFF	TGTGCCAGCATCGGGGGGGGTTCGCGAAATGAGCAGTTCTTC
-	TRBV9	TRBJ2-1	-	CASSPSGRTIEQFF	TGTGCCAGCAGCCCCTCCGGAAGGACCATTGAGCAGTTCTTC
TRBD1	TRBV7-2	TRBJ1-5	few	CASSPSPQGHNQPQHF	TGTGCCAGCAGCCCCTCCCCACAGGGGCACAATCAGCCCCAGCATTTT
-	TRBV7-6	TRBJ1-1	few	CASSSDGDTEAFF	TGTGCCAGCAGCTCGGACGGGGACACTGAAGCTTTCTTT
-	TRBV12-3/TRBV12-4	TRBJ1-5	-	CASSPFRGPGRTIVSNQPQHF	TGTGCCAGCAGCCCCTTTCGGGGGCCGGGACGGACCATCGTAAGCAATCAGCCCCAGCATTTT
-	TRBV20-1	TRBJ1-5	-	CSASSTDFNQPQHF	TGCAGTGCTAGTTCCACAGACTTCAATCAGCCCCAGCATTTT
-	TRBV7-2	TRBJ2-7	few	CASSYPQGSVYEQYF	TGTGCCAGCAGCTACCCACAGGGTAGCGTTTACGAGCAGTACTTC